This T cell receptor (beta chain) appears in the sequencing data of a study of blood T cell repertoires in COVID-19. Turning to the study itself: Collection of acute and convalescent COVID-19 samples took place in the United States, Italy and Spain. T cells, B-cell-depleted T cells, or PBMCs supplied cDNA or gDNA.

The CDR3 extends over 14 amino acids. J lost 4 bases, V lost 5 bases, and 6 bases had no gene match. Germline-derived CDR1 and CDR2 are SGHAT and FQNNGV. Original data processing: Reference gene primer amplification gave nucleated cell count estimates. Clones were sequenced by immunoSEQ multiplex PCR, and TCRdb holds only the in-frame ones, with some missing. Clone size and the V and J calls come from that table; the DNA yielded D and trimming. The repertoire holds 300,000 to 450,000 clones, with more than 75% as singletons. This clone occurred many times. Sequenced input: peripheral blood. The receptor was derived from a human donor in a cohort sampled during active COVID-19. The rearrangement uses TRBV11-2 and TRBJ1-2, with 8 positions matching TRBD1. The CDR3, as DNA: TGTGCCAGCAGCATTAGTACAGGGGGCTATGGCTACACCTTC. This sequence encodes CASSISTGGYGYTF.